These T cell receptor beta chains were read from a single sample in a study of vaccination effects on CD4 cells after COVID-19. Method: immunoSEQ multiplex PCR; TCRdb's copy keeps in-frame clones and lacks some. The table shows 35,000 to 55,000 clones, with more than 65% occurring only once. For these receptors, no antigen is known. Here the sequenced sample was CD4+ T cells from PBMCs cultured without peptide, taken after COVID-19 vaccination. The receptors were sampled from a human donor who had a prior SARS-CoV-2 infection. Each CDR3 is given with its conserved first and last residue. The D gene is left open where the match is weak. Size is stated for part of the rows, as once, few or many counts, or as a class when the clone is expanded.

D gene,V gene,clone size,J gene,CDR3 DNA,CDR3 protein
TRBD1,TRBV4-1,.,TRBJ1-2,TGCGCCAGCAGCCAAGCAGATGGACAGGGCGGGAACTATGGCTACACCTTC,CASSQADGQGGNYGYTF
TRBD2,TRBV6-6,.,TRBJ2-5,TGTGCCAGCAGTTACCAGCGGGGGGGGTCGGAGACCCAGTACTTC,CASSYQRGGSETQYF
TRBD2,TRBV5-4,.,TRBJ2-3,TGTGCCAGCACCTCCGGACTAGCGGGAGGCACAGATACGCAGTATTTT,CASTSGLAGGTDTQYF
TRBD2,TRBV6-1,.,TRBJ2-3,TGTGCCAGCAGTGAATCGGCTAGCGGGGTTAGCACAGATACGCAGTATTTT,CASSESASGVSTDTQYF
.,TRBV11-2,.,TRBJ2-7,TGTGCCAGCAGCCTAAAGTACGAGCAGTACTTC,CASSLKYEQYF
.,TRBV7-2,.,TRBJ1-2,TGTGCCAGCAGCTTAGCTAGGACAGAATCGTATGGCTACACCTTC,CASSLARTESYGYTF
TRBD1,TRBV5-1,.,TRBJ2-5,TGCGCCAGCAGCTTGGCCGGGACAGGGGAAGGAGAGACCCAGTACTTC,CASSLAGTGEGETQYF
.,TRBV5-1,few,TRBJ2-7,TGCGCCAGCAGGCAGGGAGGCTCCTACGAGCAGTACTTC,CASRQGGSYEQYF
.,TRBV7-6,medium-sized,TRBJ2-7,TGTGCCAGCAGCTTAGCTGTAGGGGGCTCCTACGAGCAGTACTTC,CASSLAVGGSYEQYF
.,TRBV6-5,.,TRBJ1-1,TGTGCCAGCAGCACGATAACGAACACTGAAGCTTTCTTT,CASSTITNTEAFF
TRBD2,TRBV18,.,TRBJ2-2,TGTGCCAGCTCACGCCAGCGGGAGGACACCGGGGAGCTGTTTTTT,CASSRQREDTGELFF
.,TRBV6-5,.,TRBJ1-5,TGTGCCAGCAGACCGCAGGGGACTAGCAATCAGCCCCAGCATTTT,CASRPQGTSNQPQHF
.,TRBV5-4,.,TRBJ1-1,TGTGCCAGCAGCTTGGGTAAGAACACTGAAGCTTTCTTT,CASSLGKNTEAFF
TRBD1,TRBV2,.,TRBJ1-5,TGTGCCAGCAAAGGGGGCCTTTCCAATCAGCCCCAGCATTTT,CASKGGLSNQPQHF
TRBD1,TRBV7-3,few,TRBJ2-7,TGTGCCAGCAGCTTTGCAGGGGGACACTCCTACGAGCAGTACTTC,CASSFAGGHSYEQYF
.,TRBV19,few,TRBJ1-2,TGTGCCAGTAGTATAGGGCAGGGTAACTATGGCTACACCTTC,CASSIGQGNYGYTF
.,TRBV10-3,few,TRBJ2-7,TGTGCCATCAGTGATCCTGGACAGCCCTACGAGCAGTACTTC,CAISDPGQPYEQYF
TRBD1,TRBV19,.,TRBJ1-1,TGTGCCAGTAGTACCGGGACAGGGTTAGTAAGCACTGAAGCTTTCTTT,CASSTGTGLVSTEAFF
.,TRBV7-3,.,TRBJ2-1,TGTGCCAGCAGCTTACAGGCCCCCCAGACTTACAATGAGCAGTTCTTC,CASSLQAPQTYNEQFF
.,TRBV4-1,.,TRBJ2-1,TGCGCCAGCAGCCACGTGTTTAGGGCTAAAGGGGCGGATGAGCAGTTCTTC,CASSHVFRAKGADEQFF
.,TRBV4-1,.,TRBJ1-5,TGCGCCAGCAGCCAAGGGTGGGGTTCTCAGCCCCAGCATTTT,CASSQGWGSQPQHF
TRBD1,TRBV3-1/TRBV3-2,.,TRBJ1-6,TGTGCCAGCAGCCAACCGGACAGGGACTCACCCCTCCACTTT,CASSQPDRDSPLHF
.,TRBV5-1,few,TRBJ2-7,TGCGCCAGCAGCACCACCGGGCCAACCTACGAGCAGTACTTC,CASSTTGPTYEQYF
TRBD1,TRBV6-2/TRBV6-3,once,TRBJ2-7,TGTGCCAGCAGTTACTCGAGGTGGCCCGGCAGGGGGTACGAGCAGTACTTC,CASSYSRWPGRGYEQYF
TRBD2,TRBV6-5,.,TRBJ2-7,TGTGCCAGCAGTATAGCGGGAGCGAATTACGAGCAGTACTTC,CASSIAGANYEQYF
TRBD2,TRBV24-1,medium-sized,TRBJ2-2,TGTGCCACCAGTGATCCGGGACTAGCGCCGACCGGGGAGCTGTTTTTT,CATSDPGLAPTGELFF
.,TRBV6-2/TRBV6-3,.,TRBJ1-5,TGTGCCAGCAGTACACGACAGATAAAACAAAATCAGCCCCAGCATTTT,CASSTRQIKQNQPQHF
.,TRBV7-9,.,TRBJ1-1,TGTGCCAGCAGCTTGGTCGAGGGGAGTGAAGCTTTCTTT,CASSLVEGSEAFF
TRBD2,TRBV4-3,.,TRBJ2-5,TGCGCCAGCAGCCAAGTAATCCGACTTGGCGGGAGTGGTGCGCGAGAGACCCAGTACTTC,CASSQVIRLGGSGARETQYF
TRBD1,TRBV5-4,.,TRBJ2-1,TGTGCCAGCAGCTTCGGGACAGGGACGTACAATGAGCAGTTCTTC,CASSFGTGTYNEQFF
TRBD1,TRBV7-9,few,TRBJ2-5,TGTGCCAGCAGCTTGCCAGGGGGCAGCCAAGAGACCCAGTACTTC,CASSLPGGSQETQYF
.,TRBV7-8,.,TRBJ2-3,TGTGCCAGCAGCCGGAACAGGGACTCAAGCACAGATACGCAGTATTTT,CASSRNRDSSTDTQYF
.,TRBV29-1,.,TRBJ2-3,TGCAGCGTTGAAGGGATCACAGATACGCAGTATTTT,CSVEGITDTQYF
TRBD2,TRBV6-5,.,TRBJ2-7,TGTGCCAGCAGTTACTCCGGCGGGAGGTCTTACGAGCAGTACTTC,CASSYSGGRSYEQYF
.,TRBV5-1,.,TRBJ2-2,TGCGCCAGCAGCTCCGGCCCTATAACCGGGGAGCTGTTTTTT,CASSSGPITGELFF
.,TRBV5-6,few,TRBJ1-5,TGTGCCAGCAGCTTGTATGGCAGAGATAGCAATCAGCCCCAGCATTTT,CASSLYGRDSNQPQHF
.,TRBV11-3,.,TRBJ2-3,TGTGCCAGCAGCCCACTAGCTTCCTCCACAGATACGCAGTATTTT,CASSPLASSTDTQYF
.,TRBV20-1,.,TRBJ1-1,TGCAGTGCTAGTGGCTACACTCTGAACACTGAAGCTTTCTTT,CSASGYTLNTEAFF
.,TRBV10-3,.,TRBJ2-6,TGTGCCATCAGGACCCGCGGGTCTGGAGAGGTCTCTGGGGCCAACGTCCTGACTTTC,CAIRTRGSGEVSGANVLTF
TRBD2,TRBV5-4,.,TRBJ2-3,TGTGCCAGCACCTTAAGAGCTAGCGGGGACCCCATGAATACGCAGTATTTT,CASTLRASGDPMNTQYF
TRBD1,TRBV7-6,.,TRBJ2-7,TGTGCCAGCAGCTTAGGGACAGGGGTGAGCTCCTACGAGCAGTACTTC,CASSLGTGVSSYEQYF
.,TRBV19,.,TRBJ2-6,TGTGCCAGTGGGGTAAGCTCTGGGGCCAACGTCCTGACTTTC,CASGVSSGANVLTF